This is a list of T cell receptor beta chains from one sample in a study of response to subunit inactivated influenza vaccine. One entry per CDR3 protein, called by TCRdb with MiXCR from the RT-PCR reads. The profile covers around 580,000 distinct CDR3 sequences, with around 15% appearing a single time and more than 9.5% taken by the ten largest. The sequencing here drew on PBMCs from blood, taken approximately 12 days after vaccination. All receptors derive from a man in his fifties or sixties who received an inactivated influenza vaccine. CDR3s include the opening cysteine and the closing phenylalanine or tryptophan. The order of the fields is J gene, clone size, D gene, V gene, CDR3 DNA, CDR3 protein. The D gene is left open where the match is weak. Only part of the rows carry a size: once, few, many, or a class if the clone is expanded.

TRBJ2-1,-,TRBD2,TRBV24-1,TGTGCCACCAGTGATAGCGGGAGGGCCCTCTTCGGGCGTGAGCAGTTCTTC,CATSDSGRALFGREQFF
TRBJ1-1,-,TRBD1,TRBV3-1,TGTGCCAGCAGCCCCCAGGGACAGGAGGGTAAAGTGTGGAACACTGAAGCTTTCTTT,CASSPQGQEGKVWNTEAFF
TRBJ2-7,few,-,TRBV23-1,TGCGCCAGCAGTCAATCGTACAAGTCCTTCTCCTACGAGCAGTACTTC,CASSQSYKSFSYEQYF
TRBJ1-2,many,-,TRBV11-1,TGTGCCAGCAGCTCCTTTAGGACAGTCCACAGAGAAAACTATGGCTACACCTTC,CASSSFRTVHRENYGYTF
TRBJ2-5,-,TRBD1,TRBV7-2,TGTGCCAGCAGACCGGACAGGGGGCGAGAGACCCAGTACTTC,CASRPDRGRETQYF
TRBJ2-5,few,TRBD2,TRBV3-1,TGTGCCAGCAGCCAGACAGAACTTAGCGGGAGGGCCGCCCGTTGGAAAGAGACCCAGTACTTC,CASSQTELSGRAARWKETQYF
TRBJ2-7,-,-,TRBV29-1,TGCAGCGTCGCTACTCTAGGGGGGGGATACTACGAGCAGTACTTC,CSVATLGGGYYEQYF
TRBJ2-1,many,-,TRBV24-1,TGTGCCACCAGTGATTTCACCGGGAACAATGAGCAGTTCTTC,CATSDFTGNNEQFF
TRBJ1-1,-,-,TRBV3-1,TGTGCCAGCAGGTTCACAGAGGACACTGAAGCTTTCTTT,CASRFTEDTEAFF
TRBJ2-3,-,-,TRBV7-9,TGTGCCAGCAGCTTAGTGGCGTTGGATCCAAGCACAGATACGCAGTATTTT,CASSLVALDPSTDTQYF
TRBJ2-1,few,-,TRBV4-1,TGCGCCAGCAGCCCCCGGGCAGGAGGGCTCGATGAGCAGTTCTTC,CASSPRAGGLDEQFF
TRBJ2-7,few,TRBD2,TRBV4-2,TGTGCCAGCAGCCAAGATCTTGCGGGAGGGACCTACGAGCAGTACTTC,CASSQDLAGGTYEQYF
TRBJ1-2,few,TRBD1,TRBV4-3,TGCGCCAGCAGCGAAAATTCTGACAGGGTATATGGCTACACCTTC,CASSENSDRVYGYTF
TRBJ2-5,-,-,TRBV27,TGTGCCAGCGCATCGACCCCGGGGGGCCGATTAGAGACCCAGTACTTC,CASASTPGGRLETQYF
TRBJ1-1,few,-,TRBV21-1,TGTGCCAGCAGCACCGTACAGGGGGCGAACACTGAAGCTTTCTTT,CASSTVQGANTEAFF
TRBJ2-7,-,-,TRBV5-6,TGTGCCAGCAGCTTGATACGGGGGTCCAGCTACGAGCAGTACTTC,CASSLIRGSSYEQYF
TRBJ2-1,few,-,TRBV5-1,TGCGCCAGCACCTCTCTAGGAGGCCAGGGGAACGTTTTCTCATACAATGAGCAGTTCTTC,CASTSLGGQGNVFSYNEQFF
TRBJ2-7,few,TRBD1,TRBV7-6,TGTGCCAGCAGCTTAGCGGACAGGGGGAACGAGCAGTACTTC,CASSLADRGNEQYF
TRBJ2-3,few,-,TRBV5-6,TGTGCCAGCAGCTTGGGTTCATACGGGGATACGCAGTATTTT,CASSLGSYGDTQYF
TRBJ2-5,-,TRBD1,TRBV12-3/TRBV12-4,TGTGCCAGCAGCAAAGACAGGGCTGAGGAGACCCAGTACTTC,CASSKDRAEETQYF
TRBJ2-3,few,-,TRBV5-5,TGTGCCAGCAGCCCCTTAATGGTAGCGAGAGATACGCAGTATTTT,CASSPLMVARDTQYF
TRBJ2-3,few,TRBD2,TRBV10-1,TGCGCCAGCAGTGACGGCCTAGCGGGGCCGAAACAAAGCACAGATACGCAGTATTTT,CASSDGLAGPKQSTDTQYF
TRBJ2-7,few,TRBD1,TRBV10-3,TGTGCCATCAGACGCGGGACAGGGTCCTACGAGCAGTACTTC,CAIRRGTGSYEQYF
TRBJ1-4,-,-,TRBV11-2,TGTGCCAGCAGCTTAAGATTGCCAGGGGCTAATGAAAAACTGTTTTTT,CASSLRLPGANEKLFF
TRBJ1-2,many,-,TRBV7-9,TGTGCCAGCAGCTTAGGACAGAACAACTATGGCTACACCTTC,CASSLGQNNYGYTF
TRBJ2-1,-,-,TRBV5-1,TGCGCCAGCAATCGGTCGAGCGGAAATGAGCAGTTCTTC,CASNRSSGNEQFF
TRBJ2-7,many,TRBD1,TRBV3-1,TGTGCCAGCAGCCAAGCGACAGGGGCTGAGGGCGAGCAGTACTTC,CASSQATGAEGEQYF
TRBJ2-1,-,-,TRBV3-1,TGTGCCAGCAGCCAAGATACGGGGGTTTGGCAGTTCTTC,CASSQDTGVWQFF
TRBJ2-5,few,-,TRBV5-1,TGCGCCAGCAGCTTGGGGTTTGACCCACAAGAGACCCAGTACTTC,CASSLGFDPQETQYF
TRBJ2-5,-,TRBD2,TRBV7-9,TGTGCCAGCAGCCCCGGGACTAGGAGTGATGAGACCCAGTACTTC,CASSPGTRSDETQYF
TRBJ2-1,few,-,TRBV15,TGTGCCACCAGCAGAGAGCGGGATTTCCTCTACAATGAGCAGTTCTTC,CATSRERDFLYNEQFF
TRBJ2-1,few,-,TRBV6-2/TRBV6-3,TGTGCCAGCAGTTCCCCTAGTAGTGAGCAGTTCTTC,CASSSPSSEQFF
TRBJ2-5,-,-,TRBV12-3/TRBV12-4,TGTGCCAGCAGTCAACCGGGTCCTCAAGAGACCCAGTACTTC,CASSQPGPQETQYF
TRBJ2-7,few,TRBD1,TRBV19,TGTGCCAGTAGCCCGGGACAGACCAACTACGAGCAGTACTTC,CASSPGQTNYEQYF
TRBJ2-1,-,TRBD2,TRBV15,TGTGCCACCAGCAGGAAGGGGACTAGCGGCCCCTACAATGAGCAGTTCTTC,CATSRKGTSGPYNEQFF
TRBJ2-3,many,-,TRBV12-3/TRBV12-4,TGTGCCAGCAGTATTCCAGGGTTCGGAGATACGCAGTATTTT,CASSIPGFGDTQYF
TRBJ2-2,few,-,TRBV7-7,TGTGCTAGCAGCTTAGACAGGACCGGGGAGCTGTTTTTT,CASSLDRTGELFF
TRBJ2-4,few,TRBD1,TRBV20-1,TGCAGTGCTAGAGCTCTACAGGGGGAGGTTTCCAAAAACATTCAGTACTTC,CSARALQGEVSKNIQYF
TRBJ2-2,many,-,TRBV28,TGTGCCAGCACCCCCTCTCTGTACGGGATTCGGACCGGGGAGCTGTTTTTT,CASTPSLYGIRTGELFF
TRBJ2-1,many,TRBD1,TRBV12-3/TRBV12-4,TGTGCCAGCAGTTTGGGACAGGGCGACAATGAGCAGTTCTTC,CASSLGQGDNEQFF
TRBJ2-7,few,TRBD1,TRBV7-9,TGTGCCAGCAAGGGGACAGGAGCTTCCTACGAGCAGTACTTC,CASKGTGASYEQYF
TRBJ2-2,many,-,TRBV3-1,TGTGCCAGCAGCCAAGACCCCGGGCCCCCCACCGGGGAGCTGTTTTTT,CASSQDPGPPTGELFF
TRBJ1-1,few,TRBD1,TRBV20-1,TGCAGTCCAGGGGGCCTAGGCACTGAAGCTTTCTTT,CSPGGLGTEAFF
TRBJ1-4,few,TRBD1,TRBV5-1,TGCGCCAGCAGCTTGACAGGGGGCAATCGCGAAAAACTGTTTTTT,CASSLTGGNREKLFF
TRBJ2-3,-,TRBD1,TRBV5-1,TGCGCCAGCAGCTTGGGTGAGAGGGGGCGAGATACGCAGTATTTT,CASSLGERGRDTQYF
TRBJ2-5,-,TRBD1,TRBV3-1,TGTGCCAGCAGCCAAGTCGGACAGGGAAAAGAGACCCAGTACTTC,CASSQVGQGKETQYF
TRBJ2-3,-,TRBD2,TRBV20-1,TGCAGTGCTAGAGATATCCCCCTAGCGGGAGGGACAGATACGCAGTATTTT,CSARDIPLAGGTDTQYF
TRBJ1-2,-,-,TRBV18,TGTGCCAGCTCACCTGCGACGGTCACCCTTGGAGGCTACACCTTC,CASSPATVTLGGYTF
TRBJ2-1,few,-,TRBV11-2,TGTGCCAGCAGAGACTTGGCCCATGAGCAGTTCTTC,CASRDLAHEQFF
TRBJ2-5,-,TRBD1,TRBV4-1,TGCGCCAGCAGCCAAAATGCCGGGACAGCGGTTTGGACCCAGTACTTC,CASSQNAGTAVWTQYF